These 22 T cell receptor beta chains were sequenced from one sample in a study of blood T cell repertoires in COVID-19. Sequencing used immunoSEQ multiplex PCR; TCRdb keeps in-frame clones, though not all of them. The sample has approximately 140,000 clones, approximately 79% seen once. The sequencing input was PBMCs or T cells enriched from blood (not recorded which). The receptors shown here come from a man between 35 and 55 years old with acute COVID-19.

This clone has just one count. This chain connects TRBV2 to TRBJ1-4, with D unclear. CDR1 is SNHLY, CDR2 FYNNEI, per germline. This CDR3 has 14 amino acids. Trimming took off 6 bases at V and 2 bases at J, with 10 bases between the two ends. In nucleotides, the CDR3 is TGTGCCAGCAGAAGGGAGCCCACTAATGAAAAACTGTTTTTT. Amino acid sequence: CASRREPTNEKLFF.

The rearrangement joins TRBV18 to TRBJ2-7; 13 bases are a match to TRBD2. This CDR3 is 16 amino acids long. Germline V CDR1 and CDR2: KGHSH, LQKENI. The junction had 7 bases not matched to a gene; V was cut back by 2 bases and J by 6 bases. DNA of the CDR3: TGTGCCAGCTCACCAGGGAGGACTAGCGGGAGTCCCGAGCAGTACTTC. Its translation is CASSPGRTSGSPEQYF.

V is TRBV7-9 and J is TRBJ2-3, with D possibly TRBD2 on 5 matching bases. The V gene's germline CDR1 is SEHNR and CDR2 FQNEAQ (reference sequence). The length of the CDR3 is 14 residues. The V end was cut by 5 bases, the J end by 4 bases, with 13 bases between. This chain's CDR3 is CASSRSSGSDTQYF. As DNA, the CDR3 is TGTGCCAGCAGCCGTTCAAGCGGATCAGATACGCAGTATTTT.

CDR3 DNA sequence: TGTGCCAGCAGTTGGCCCGGGACGGCGGGAGAGCAGTACTTC. Amino acids: CASSWPGTAGEQYF. V gene TRBV28 combines with J gene TRBJ2-7, with a tentative D call TRBD2 (6 bases). With 4 bases removed from V and 7 bases from J, the gap between germline ends came to 17 bases. This CDR3 spans 14 amino acids. Germline V gene sequence: CDR1 MDHEN, CDR2 SYDVKM.

The CDR3 is CASSLTPIGLAEMVGDTQYF. The CDR3, as DNA: TGCGCCAGCAGCCTTACCCCAATTGGACTAGCGGAGATGGTGGGAGATACGCAGTATTTT. The chain carries TRBV5-1 and TRBJ2-3, with 10 bases fitting TRBD2. Germline lookup yields CDR1 SGHRS and CDR2 YFSETQ. V gave up 4 bases and J gave up 5 bases; unmatched junction bases: 22. The CDR3 has 20 residues. Full variable domain (outside the CDR3, taken from reference TRBV5-1 and TRBJ2-3): KAGVTQTPRYLIKTRGQQVTLSCSPISGHRSVSWYQQTPGQGLQFLFEYFSETQRNKGNFPGRFSGRQFSNSRSEMNVSTLELGDSALYLCASSLTPIGLAEMVGDTQYFGPGTRLTVL.

V usage is TRBV3-1 (or the pseudogene TRBV3-2) and J usage is TRBJ2-5; perhaps TRBD2 as D (5 bases). This CDR3 comprises 13 residues. CDR1 is LGHDT and CDR2 is YNNKEL in the germline V gene (reference sequence). V dropped 0 bases and J dropped 7 bases, with 9 bases sitting between them. The CDR3 DNA is TGTGCCAGCAGCCAAGATCGCCGGGGGACCCAGTACTTC. This codes for CASSQDRRGTQYF.

This chain connects TRBV5-6 to TRBJ1-3, with no clear D. The CDR3 covers 12 residues. Trimming shortened V by 4 bases and J by 14 bases, and 16 bases separated the two germline ends. CDR1 and CDR2 from the germline V gene are SGHDT and YYEEEE. The CDR3 nucleotides are TGTGCCAGCAGCACCGGTGGATCGGGTTTATATTTT. Residues: CASSTGGSGLYF. Together with reference TRBV5-6 and TRBJ1-3, the CDR3 gives the full variable domain: DAGVTQSPTHLIKTRGQQVTLRCSPKSGHDTVSWYQQALGQGPQFIFQYYEEEERQRGNFPDRFSGHQFPNYSSELNVNALLLGDSALYLCASSTGGSGLYFGEGSWLTVV.

The rearrangement uses TRBV3-1 (or the pseudogene TRBV3-2) and TRBJ2-3; 7 bases line up with TRBD2. This CDR3 has 14 residues. Trimming at V came to 5 bases and at J to 1 base, leaving 3 bases not matched to a gene. Germline CDR1 and CDR2: LGHDT and YNNKEL (reference sequence). In DNA form, the CDR3 reads TGTGCCAGCAGCACCCGGGGGGGCACAGATACGCAGTATTTT. This codes for CASSTRGGTDTQYF.

J is TRBJ1-1 and V is TRBV12-3 or TRBV12-4, with D uncertain. The CDR3 sequence is 13 residues long. V gave up 5 bases and J gave up 3 bases, with 10 bases separating them. CDR3 DNA: TGTGCCAGCAGTACCAGAGGCGACACTGAAGCTTTCTTT. Protein: CASSTRGDTEAFF.

The rearrangement joins TRBV6-5 to TRBJ2-7; 10 bases are a match to TRBD1. Trimming at V came to 6 bases and at J to 3 bases, leaving 8 bases not matched to a gene. Germline values: CDR1 MNHEY, CDR2 SVGAGI. CDR3 size: 15 residues. The chain's CDR3 is CASRDRGRGDYEQYF. The CDR3 bases are TGTGCCAGCAGAGACAGGGGGCGCGGGGACTACGAGCAGTACTTC.

This rearrangement joins TRBV5-1 to TRBJ2-3; 9 bases line up with TRBD2. Unmatched junction bases numbered 3, after V lost 4 bases and J lost 0 bases. The CDR3 loop spans 15 amino acids. The V gene's germline CDR1 is SGHRS and CDR2 YFSETQ. CDR3 in amino acids: CASSRTSASTDTQYF. CDR3 nucleotides: TGCGCCAGCAGCCGGACTAGCGCGAGCACAGATACGCAGTATTTT.

The V call is TRBV24-1, the J call TRBJ2-1; D call uncertain. CDR3 size: 11 residues. Per the germline V gene, CDR1 is KGHDR and CDR2 is SFDVKD. V dropped 4 bases and J dropped 12 bases, with 9 bases sitting between them. DNA for the CDR3: TGTGCCACCAGTGACGGGTCAAGGCAGTTCTTC. Amino acid sequence: CATSDGSRQFF.

The chain couples TRBV27 to TRBJ1-1; maybe TRBD1 (6 bases). The CDR3 loop spans 15 amino acids. V gave up 1 base and J gave up 1 base, with 10 bases separating them. Looked up from germline, CDR1 is MNHEY and CDR2 is SMNVEV (reference sequence). CDR3 DNA sequence: TGTGCCAGCAGTTTATTGGGGGCCCGGAACACTGAAGCTTTCTTT. It encodes CASSLLGARNTEAFF.

The chain employs TRBV29-1 and TRBJ2-5, with 7 bases matching TRBD2. This CDR3 is 15 amino acids long. The J segment lost 5 bases and the V segment lost 5 bases, leaving 14 bases of the junction unmatched. Per germline, CDR1 SQVTM and CDR2 ANQGSEA. CDR3 bases: TGCAGCGTTCAGATGATGGCGGGAGAGGGGGAGACCCAGTACTTC. It specifies CSVQMMAGEGETQYF.

The rearrangement links TRBV6-5 to TRBJ1-2; D unclear. The CDR3 is 14 amino acids. V was pared by 0 bases and J by 2 bases, with 7 bases between. Germline loops: CDR1 MNHEY, CDR2 SVGAGI. The CDR3 spells CASSYSRVNYGYTF. CDR3 in DNA: TGTGCCAGCAGTTACTCAAGAGTAAACTATGGCTACACCTTC.

The V gene is TRBV19, the J gene TRBJ2-3, with TRBD2 matching over 14 bases. The V gene end was trimmed by 3 bases and the J gene end by 4 bases; junction bases not matched to a gene: 0. Germline V gene lookup returns CDR1 LNHDA and CDR2 SQIVND (reference sequence). The CDR3 is 15 amino acids. The CDR3 coding sequence is TGTGCCAGTAGTATGACTAGCGGGAGGGCAGATACGCAGTATTTT. Protein: CASSMTSGRADTQYF.

The chain has TRBV6-5 and TRBJ1-2; D not certain. The CDR3 loop spans 15 amino acids. Trimming removed 5 bases at V and 4 bases at J, with 17 bases between. The V gene's germline CDR1 is MNHEY and CDR2 SVGAGI. The CDR3 loop reads CASSQRQAVIYGYTF. CDR3 nucleotides: TGTGCCAGCAGTCAACGACAAGCCGTAATCTATGGCTACACCTTC.

V and J are TRBV12-3 or TRBV12-4 and TRBJ1-2, with TRBD1 identical over 7 bases. Losses at the gene ends were 2 bases for V and 8 bases for J; bases not matched to a gene: 5. This CDR3 has 13 amino acids. The CDR3 sequence is CASSLRGLLGYTF. The CDR3 bases are TGTGCCAGCAGTTTAAGGGGGCTCTTGGGCTACACCTTC.

This chain uses TRBV18 with TRBJ2-7, with D tentatively TRBD1 (5 bases). The CDR3 spans 13 residues. The V end lost 5 bases, the J end lost 6 bases, and 14 bases lay between the germline ends. Germline-derived CDR1 and CDR2 are KGHSH and LQKENI. The CDR3 is CASSSSGSGEQYF. DNA of the CDR3: TGTGCCAGCTCATCTTCAGGGTCCGGCGAGCAGTACTTC.

The CDR3 region is CASSRDSANYGYTF. CDR3 DNA: TGTGCCAGCAGTCGTGACAGTGCCAACTATGGCTACACCTTC. The V gene is TRBV6-5, the J gene TRBJ1-2; maybe TRBD1 (5 bases). The germline gives CDR1 MNHEY, CDR2 SVGAGI. The CDR3 loop spans 14 amino acids. Trimming removed 5 bases at V and 2 bases at J, with 12 bases between.

This clone appeared a single time. The chain is built from TRBV30 and TRBJ1-3; possibly TRBD1 for D (5 bases). V was trimmed by 0 bases and J by 4 bases, leaving 13 bases between them. The CDR3 has 15 residues. Germline V CDR1 and CDR2: GTSNPN, SVGIG (reference sequence). DNA of the CDR3: TGTGCCTGGAGTGTAATTGGGGGGGGAGGAAACACCATATATTTT. Protein sequence: CAWSVIGGGGNTIYF.

This chain connects TRBV11-2 to TRBJ2-6; D is undetermined. V lost 3 bases, J lost 0 bases, and 6 bases lay in between. CDR3 length: 15 residues. Germline V gene lookup returns CDR1 SGHAT and CDR2 FQNNGV. The DNA for the CDR3 is TGTGCCAGCAGCTTGGGCTACTCTGGGGCCAACGTCCTGACTTTC. Protein sequence: CASSLGYSGANVLTF.